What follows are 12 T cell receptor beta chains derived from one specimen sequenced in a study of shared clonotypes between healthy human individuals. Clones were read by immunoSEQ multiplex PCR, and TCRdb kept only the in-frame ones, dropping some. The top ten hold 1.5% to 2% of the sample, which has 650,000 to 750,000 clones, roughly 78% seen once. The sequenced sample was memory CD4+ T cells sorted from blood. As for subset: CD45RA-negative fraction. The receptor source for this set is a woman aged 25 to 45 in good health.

The CDR3 here is CASSPGGQQFF. Here the CDR3 DNA reads TGTGCCAGCAGCCCCGGAGGGCAACAGTTCTTC. The chain has TRBV7-9 and TRBJ2-1; a weak D match, TRBD2 (6 bases). There are 11 residues in the CDR3. Germline CDR1 reads SEHNR; CDR2 reads FQNEAQ (reference sequence). Trimming stripped 5 bases from V and 13 bases from J, with 12 bases between. Full variable domain (outside the CDR3, taken from reference TRBV7-9 and TRBJ2-1): DTGVSQNPRHKITKRGQNVTFRCDPISEHNRLYWYRQTLGQGPEFLTYFQNEAQLEKSRLLSDRFSAERPKGSFSTLEIQRTEQGDSAMYLCASSPGGQQFFGPGTRLTVL.

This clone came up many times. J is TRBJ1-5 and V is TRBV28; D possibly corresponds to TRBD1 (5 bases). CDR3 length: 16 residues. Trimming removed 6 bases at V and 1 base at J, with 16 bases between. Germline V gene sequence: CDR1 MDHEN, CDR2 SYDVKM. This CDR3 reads CASRDQGQGSNQPQHF. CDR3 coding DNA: TGTGCCAGCAGGGATCAGGGCCAAGGGAGCAATCAGCCCCAGCATTTT.

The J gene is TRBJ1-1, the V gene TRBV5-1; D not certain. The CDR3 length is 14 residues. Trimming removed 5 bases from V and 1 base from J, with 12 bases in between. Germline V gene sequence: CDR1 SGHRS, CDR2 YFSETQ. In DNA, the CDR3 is TGCGCCAGCAGTTCGGACGCAGGGAACACTGAAGCTTTCTTT. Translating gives CASSSDAGNTEAFF. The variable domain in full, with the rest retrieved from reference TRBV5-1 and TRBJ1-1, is KAGVTQTPRYLIKTRGQQVTLSCSPISGHRSVSWYQQTPGQGLQFLFEYFSETQRNKGNFPGRFSGRQFSNSRSEMNVSTLELGDSALYLCASSSDAGNTEAFFGQGTRLTVV.

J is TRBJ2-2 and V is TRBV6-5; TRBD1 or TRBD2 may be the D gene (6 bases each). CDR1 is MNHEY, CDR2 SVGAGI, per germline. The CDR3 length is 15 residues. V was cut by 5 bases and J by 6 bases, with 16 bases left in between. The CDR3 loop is CASSKQGRFAGELFF. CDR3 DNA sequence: TGTGCCAGCAGTAAGCAGGGGAGGTTCGCCGGGGAGCTGTTTTTT.

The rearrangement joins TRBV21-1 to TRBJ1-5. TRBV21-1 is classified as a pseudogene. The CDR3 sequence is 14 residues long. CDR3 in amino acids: CATINGTRSLPQHF. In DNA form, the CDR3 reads TGTGCCACCATCAACGGGACCCGAAGTTTACCCCAGCATTTT.

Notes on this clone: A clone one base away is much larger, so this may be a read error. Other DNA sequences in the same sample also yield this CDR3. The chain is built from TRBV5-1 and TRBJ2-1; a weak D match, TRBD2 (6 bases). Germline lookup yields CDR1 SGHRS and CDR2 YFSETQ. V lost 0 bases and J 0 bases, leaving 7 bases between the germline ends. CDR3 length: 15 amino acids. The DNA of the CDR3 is TGCGCCAGCAGCTTGGGTAGCGGCTCCTACAATGAGCAGTTCTTC. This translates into CASSLGSGSYNEQFF.

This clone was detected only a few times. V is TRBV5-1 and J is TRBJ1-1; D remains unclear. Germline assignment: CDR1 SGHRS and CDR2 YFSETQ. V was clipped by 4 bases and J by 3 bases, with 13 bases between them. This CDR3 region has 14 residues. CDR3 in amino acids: CASSATGIHTEAFF. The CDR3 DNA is TGCGCCAGCAGCGCGACCGGGATCCACACTGAAGCTTTCTTT.

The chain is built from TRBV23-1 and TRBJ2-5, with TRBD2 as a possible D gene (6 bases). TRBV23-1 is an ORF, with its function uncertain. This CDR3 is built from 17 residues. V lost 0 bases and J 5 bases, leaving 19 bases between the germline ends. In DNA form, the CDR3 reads TGCGCCAGCAGTCAATCTGTGGAGACTAGTTTTTGGGAGACCCAGTACTTC. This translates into CASSQSVETSFWETQYF.

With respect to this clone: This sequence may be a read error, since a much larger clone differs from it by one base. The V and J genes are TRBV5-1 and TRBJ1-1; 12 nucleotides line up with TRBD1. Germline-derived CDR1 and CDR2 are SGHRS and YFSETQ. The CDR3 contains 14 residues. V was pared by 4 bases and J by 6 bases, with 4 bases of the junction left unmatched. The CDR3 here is CASSPGTGGSEAFF. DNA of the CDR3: TGCGCCAGCAGCCCCGGGACAGGGGGCTCTGAAGCTTTCTTT.

The CDR3 reads CASSFWGKLFF. The CDR3 DNA reads TGTGCCAGCAGTTTTTGGGGAAAACTGTTTTTT. This chain joins TRBV28 and TRBJ1-4; no clear D. The CDR3 totals 11 residues. Germline V gene sequence: CDR1 MDHEN, CDR2 SYDVKM. Trimming cost V 3 bases and J 10 bases, with 6 bases left between them. Complete variable domain (other parts from reference TRBV28 and TRBJ1-4): DVKVTQSSRYLVKRTGEKVFLECVQDMDHENMFWYRQDPGLGLRLIYFSYDVKMKEKGDIPEGYSVSREKKERFSLILESASTNQTSMYLCASSFWGKLFFGSGTQLSVL.

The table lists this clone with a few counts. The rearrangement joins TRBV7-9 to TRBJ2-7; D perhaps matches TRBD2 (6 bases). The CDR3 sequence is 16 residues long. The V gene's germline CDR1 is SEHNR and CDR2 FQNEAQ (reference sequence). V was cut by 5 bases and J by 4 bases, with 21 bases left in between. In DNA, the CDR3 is TGTGCCAGCAGCGCCGGGGGAGGCGGGAAAGAATACGAGCAGTACTTC. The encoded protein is CASSAGGGGKEYEQYF.

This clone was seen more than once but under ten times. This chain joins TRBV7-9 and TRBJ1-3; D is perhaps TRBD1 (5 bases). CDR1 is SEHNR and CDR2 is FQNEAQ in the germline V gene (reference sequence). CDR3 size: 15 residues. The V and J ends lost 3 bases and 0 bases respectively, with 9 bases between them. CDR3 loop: CASSFKGFSGNTIYF. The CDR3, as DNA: TGTGCCAGCAGCTTCAAGGGGTTCTCTGGAAACACCATATATTTT.